This is a list of T cell receptor beta chains from one sample in a study of OX40 agonist ivuxolimab in advanced cancers. TCRdb's copy holds only in-frame clones and misses some; the assay was immunoSEQ multiplex PCR. The table has 70,000 to 85,000 clones, around 85% seen once. This specimen consisted of CD4+ or CD8+ T cells sorted from blood, obtained in a trial of the OX40 agonist ivuxolimab. Receptors were obtained from an adult with an advanced solid tumor such as melanoma, head and neck, liver or kidney cancer. Both conserved end residues are part of each CDR3. Fields, in order: V gene, J gene, D gene, CDR3 DNA, CDR3 protein. D genes are given only for firm matches.

v_gene: TRBV7-9
j_gene: TRBJ2-5
d_gene: NA
CDR3nt: TGTGCCAGCAGCCCGAAGGAGCGGGACCAAGAGACCCAGTACTTC
CDR3aa: CASSPKERDQETQYF

v_gene: TRBV29-1
j_gene: TRBJ2-7
d_gene: NA
CDR3nt: TGCAGCGTCGGGGGCCAACACTACGAGCAGTACTTC
CDR3aa: CSVGGQHYEQYF

v_gene: TRBV30
j_gene: TRBJ2-1
d_gene: TRBD2
CDR3nt: TGTGCCTGGAGTGTAGGGCTAGCGGGGAAGCAGTTCTTC
CDR3aa: CAWSVGLAGKQFF

v_gene: TRBV28
j_gene: TRBJ1-5
d_gene: NA
CDR3nt: TGTGCCAGCAGATCTCTCCTCCCCCAGCCCCAGCATTTT
CDR3aa: CASRSLLPQPQHF

v_gene: TRBV4-1
j_gene: TRBJ2-7
d_gene: NA
CDR3nt: TGCGCCAGCAGCCAAGGGGGTTTTGGGGAATACGAGCAGTACTTC
CDR3aa: CASSQGGFGEYEQYF

v_gene: TRBV6-5
j_gene: TRBJ2-2
d_gene: NA
CDR3nt: TGTGCCAGCAGTTACTCGACGACAGGCACCGGGGAGCTGTTTTTT
CDR3aa: CASSYSTTGTGELFF

v_gene: TRBV4-2
j_gene: TRBJ1-6
d_gene: NA
CDR3nt: TGTGCCAGCAGCCCCAGTATCTCGGCAATGGGTTCACCCCTTCACTTT
CDR3aa: CASSPSISAMGSPLHF

v_gene: TRBV11-2
j_gene: TRBJ1-5
d_gene: TRBD1
CDR3nt: TGTGCCGTAAGGGACAGGGGGCTTGGCAATCAGCCCCAGCATTTT
CDR3aa: CAVRDRGLGNQPQHF

v_gene: TRBV9
j_gene: TRBJ1-1
d_gene: TRBD1
CDR3nt: TGTGCCAGCAGCGATACAACCGGGACAGAACTGAACACTGAAGCTTTCTTT
CDR3aa: CASSDTTGTELNTEAFF

v_gene: TRBV5-1
j_gene: TRBJ2-3
d_gene: TRBD2
CDR3nt: TGCGCCAGCAGCAACGTAGCGGGGGGGAACACAGATACGCAGTATTTT
CDR3aa: CASSNVAGGNTDTQYF